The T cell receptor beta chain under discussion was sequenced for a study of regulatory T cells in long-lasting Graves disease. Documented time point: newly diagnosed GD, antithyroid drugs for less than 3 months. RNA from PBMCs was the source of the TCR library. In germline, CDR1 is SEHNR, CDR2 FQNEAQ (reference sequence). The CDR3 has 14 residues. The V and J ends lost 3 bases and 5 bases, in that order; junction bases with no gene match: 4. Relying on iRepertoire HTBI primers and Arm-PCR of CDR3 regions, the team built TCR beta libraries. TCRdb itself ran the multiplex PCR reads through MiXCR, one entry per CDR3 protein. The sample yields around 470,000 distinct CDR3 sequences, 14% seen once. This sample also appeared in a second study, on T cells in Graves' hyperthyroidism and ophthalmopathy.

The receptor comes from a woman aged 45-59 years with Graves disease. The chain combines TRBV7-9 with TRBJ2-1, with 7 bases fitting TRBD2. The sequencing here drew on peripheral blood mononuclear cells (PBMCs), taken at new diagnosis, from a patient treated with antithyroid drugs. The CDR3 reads CASSLTSRNNEQFF. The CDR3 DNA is TGTGCCAGCAGCTTGACTAGCCGCAACAATGAGCAGTTCTTC. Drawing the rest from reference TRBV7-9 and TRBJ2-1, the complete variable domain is DTGVSQNPRHKITKRGQNVTFRCDPISEHNRLYWYRQTLGQGPEFLTYFQNEAQLEKSRLLSDRFSAERPKGSFSTLEIQRTEQGDSAMYLCASSLTSRNNEQFFGPGTRLTVL.